The entry below describes one TCR beta chain. The data stem from a study of blood T cell repertoires in COVID-19. Study information: Italy, Spain and the United States were the sources of the convalescent and acute COVID-19 samples.

Original processing notes: Amplification from reference gene primers served as the basis for estimated nucleated cell counts. The assay was immunoSEQ multiplex PCR, and TCRdb's table has in-frame clones only and misses some. D and trimming come from the DNA, and the V and J calls and clone size come from that table. Of about 80,000 clones in the sample, over 70% were seen once. V lost 3 bases and J 4 bases, leaving 5 bases between the germline ends. Germline V gene sequence: CDR1 SNHLY, CDR2 FYNNEI. This CDR3 has 12 amino acids. This sequence was found in a man older than 75 with acute or convalescent COVID-19. The sequenced sample consisted of peripheral blood. The V call is TRBV2, the J call TRBJ2-3; D gene ambiguous. Written as DNA, the CDR3 is TGTGCCAGCAGTGATAGTTCAGATACGCAGTATTTT. This codes for CASSDSSDTQYF. Full variable domain (rest looked up from reference TRBV2 and TRBJ2-3): EPEVTQTPSHQVTQMGQEVILRCVPISNHLYFYWYRQILGQKVEFLVSFYNNEISEKSEIFDDQFSVERPDGSNFTLKIRSTKLEDSAMYFCASSDSSDTQYFGPGTRLTVL.